The T cell receptor beta chain described here comes from a study of control samples from healthy donors and cancer patients. Clones were sequenced by immunoSEQ multiplex PCR, and TCRdb holds only the in-frame ones, with some missing. The sample has 150,000 to 200,000 clones; around 93% are singletons. Trimming took 1 base from V and 0 from J, leaving 10 bases between them. The CDR3 covers 16 residues. The germline gives CDR1 LGHDT, CDR2 YNNKEL (reference sequence). The chain links TRBV3-1 (or the pseudogene TRBV3-2) to TRBJ1-5; D is unclear. Sequencing used blood. The origin of this receptor is a man aged 18 to 29 in good health. The CDR3 DNA reads TGTGCCAGCAGCCAAGGATCCGACTTTAGCAATCAGCCCCAGCATTTT. Translated: CASSQGSDFSNQPQHF.